Each of the 9 T cell receptor beta chains below was sequenced from the same sample in a study of blood T cells in healthy people across ages. Together with a sample-barcoded 5' primer, a J-beta primer mix was included in a second PCR lasting about 7 to 11 cycles. In TCRdb, the 5' RACE reads were re-called with MiXCR into one record per CDR3 protein. The sample has 850,000 to 950,000 distinct CDR3 sequences, 29% seen once. Material: blood. Source of these receptors: a woman older than 75 in good health.

Only a few counts were recorded for this clonotype. V gene TRBV27 combines with J gene TRBJ1-6, with 7 positions matching TRBD1. The CDR3 is 16 residues long. Unmatched junction bases numbered 6, after V lost 6 bases and J lost 1 base. Per germline, CDR1 MNHEY and CDR2 SMNVEV (reference sequence). In nucleotides, the CDR3 is TGTGCCAGCAGACTTCAGGGGGTATCCTATAATTCACCCCTCCACTTT. It yields the protein CASRLQGVSYNSPLHF.

As for this clonotype: It may be a read error: a sequence one base away is much more abundant. This chain joins TRBV29-1 and TRBJ2-1; TRBD2 matches at 10 bases. The length of the CDR3 is 14 residues. The germline CDR1 and CDR2 sequences are SQVTM and ANQGSEA. With 4 bases clipped from V and 9 bases from J, the junction kept 9 bases outside the gene matches. The CDR3 reads CSVVRSGGAGEQFF. The CDR3 coding sequence is TGCAGCGTTGTGAGGAGCGGGGGGGCCGGTGAGCAGTTCTTC.

A note on this clonotype: A junction boundary mismatches the germline segment, possibly from a read error. The chain links TRBV24-1 to TRBJ2-3; 9 nucleotides line up with TRBD1. Looked up from germline, CDR1 is KGHDR and CDR2 is SFDVKD. The CDR3 has 16 residues. This chain's CDR3 is CVTSDSGTGSTDTQYF. For the CDR3, the DNA is TGTGTCACCAGTGATTCCGGGACAGGGAGCACAGATACGCAGTATTTT.

This clonotype was recorded a few times. The chain is built from TRBV6-2 or TRBV6-3 and TRBJ2-5; either TRBD1 or TRBD2 may fit D (6 bases each). This CDR3 comprises 17 residues. V gave up 0 bases and J gave up 3 bases, with 17 bases separating them. The germline V gene encodes CDR1 MNHEY and CDR2 SVGEGT. CDR3 nucleotide sequence: TGTGCCAGCAGTTACTCGTATAGGGGGGCTCCTAAAGAGACCCAGTACTTC. It translates to CASSYSYRGAPKETQYF.

For this clonotype: A much larger clone is a single base away; this may be a read error. Because it lacks the conserved phenylalanine or tryptophan at the end, this CDR3 is likely a read error. The J gene is TRBJ2-3, the V gene TRBV3-1; 7 nucleotides agree with TRBD2. This CDR3 is 15 amino acids long. The germline V gene has CDR1 LGHDT and CDR2 YNNKEL (reference sequence). With 4 bases clipped from V and 2 bases from J, the junction kept 6 bases outside the gene matches. CDR3 loop: CASSPSSGPTDTQYI. In nucleotides, the CDR3 is TGTGCCAGCAGCCCCTCTAGCGGTCCCACAGATACGCAGTATATT.

In this sample, this clonotype turned up a few times. This rearrangement joins TRBV7-9 to TRBJ1-2, with D perhaps TRBD1 (5 bases). There are 15 residues in the CDR3. CDR1 is SEHNR and CDR2 is FQNEAQ in the germline V gene (reference sequence). V was clipped by 5 bases and J by 0 bases, with 13 bases between them. The CDR3 DNA is TGTGCCAGCAGCCCAAGTGACAGATCTAACTATGGCTACACCTTC. Translating it yields CASSPSDRSNYGYTF.

The V and J genes are TRBV6-2 or TRBV6-3 and TRBJ1-5; D unclear. Trimming removed 2 bases at V and 4 bases at J, with 12 bases between. This CDR3 is 15 amino acids long. The germline V gene encodes CDR1 MNHEY and CDR2 SVGEGT. DNA of the CDR3: TGTGCCAGCAGTTACCCGGGAGGAAGTAATCAGCCCCAGCATTTT. Translation: CASSYPGGSNQPQHF.

The chain couples TRBV7-8 to TRBJ2-3; 10 bases are shared with TRBD2. V was pared by 5 bases and J by 2 bases, with 7 bases of the junction left unmatched. This CDR3 contains 16 residues. Looked up from germline, CDR1 is SGHVS and CDR2 is FQNEAQ. The CDR3 spells CASSQRLAGNTDTQYF. In DNA, the CDR3 is TGTGCCAGCAGCCAAAGACTAGCGGGTAACACAGATACGCAGTATTTT.

In its sample, this clonotype was seen many times. The chain links TRBV7-2 to TRBJ2-3, with TRBD2 as a possible D gene (6 bases). There are 14 residues in the CDR3. V lost 4 bases, J lost 2 bases, and 10 bases lay in between. Germline V CDR1 and CDR2: SGHTA, FQGNSA. The CDR3 nucleotides read TGTGCCAGCAGCTCAAGGACTAACACAGATACGCAGTATTTT. It translates to CASSSRTNTDTQYF.